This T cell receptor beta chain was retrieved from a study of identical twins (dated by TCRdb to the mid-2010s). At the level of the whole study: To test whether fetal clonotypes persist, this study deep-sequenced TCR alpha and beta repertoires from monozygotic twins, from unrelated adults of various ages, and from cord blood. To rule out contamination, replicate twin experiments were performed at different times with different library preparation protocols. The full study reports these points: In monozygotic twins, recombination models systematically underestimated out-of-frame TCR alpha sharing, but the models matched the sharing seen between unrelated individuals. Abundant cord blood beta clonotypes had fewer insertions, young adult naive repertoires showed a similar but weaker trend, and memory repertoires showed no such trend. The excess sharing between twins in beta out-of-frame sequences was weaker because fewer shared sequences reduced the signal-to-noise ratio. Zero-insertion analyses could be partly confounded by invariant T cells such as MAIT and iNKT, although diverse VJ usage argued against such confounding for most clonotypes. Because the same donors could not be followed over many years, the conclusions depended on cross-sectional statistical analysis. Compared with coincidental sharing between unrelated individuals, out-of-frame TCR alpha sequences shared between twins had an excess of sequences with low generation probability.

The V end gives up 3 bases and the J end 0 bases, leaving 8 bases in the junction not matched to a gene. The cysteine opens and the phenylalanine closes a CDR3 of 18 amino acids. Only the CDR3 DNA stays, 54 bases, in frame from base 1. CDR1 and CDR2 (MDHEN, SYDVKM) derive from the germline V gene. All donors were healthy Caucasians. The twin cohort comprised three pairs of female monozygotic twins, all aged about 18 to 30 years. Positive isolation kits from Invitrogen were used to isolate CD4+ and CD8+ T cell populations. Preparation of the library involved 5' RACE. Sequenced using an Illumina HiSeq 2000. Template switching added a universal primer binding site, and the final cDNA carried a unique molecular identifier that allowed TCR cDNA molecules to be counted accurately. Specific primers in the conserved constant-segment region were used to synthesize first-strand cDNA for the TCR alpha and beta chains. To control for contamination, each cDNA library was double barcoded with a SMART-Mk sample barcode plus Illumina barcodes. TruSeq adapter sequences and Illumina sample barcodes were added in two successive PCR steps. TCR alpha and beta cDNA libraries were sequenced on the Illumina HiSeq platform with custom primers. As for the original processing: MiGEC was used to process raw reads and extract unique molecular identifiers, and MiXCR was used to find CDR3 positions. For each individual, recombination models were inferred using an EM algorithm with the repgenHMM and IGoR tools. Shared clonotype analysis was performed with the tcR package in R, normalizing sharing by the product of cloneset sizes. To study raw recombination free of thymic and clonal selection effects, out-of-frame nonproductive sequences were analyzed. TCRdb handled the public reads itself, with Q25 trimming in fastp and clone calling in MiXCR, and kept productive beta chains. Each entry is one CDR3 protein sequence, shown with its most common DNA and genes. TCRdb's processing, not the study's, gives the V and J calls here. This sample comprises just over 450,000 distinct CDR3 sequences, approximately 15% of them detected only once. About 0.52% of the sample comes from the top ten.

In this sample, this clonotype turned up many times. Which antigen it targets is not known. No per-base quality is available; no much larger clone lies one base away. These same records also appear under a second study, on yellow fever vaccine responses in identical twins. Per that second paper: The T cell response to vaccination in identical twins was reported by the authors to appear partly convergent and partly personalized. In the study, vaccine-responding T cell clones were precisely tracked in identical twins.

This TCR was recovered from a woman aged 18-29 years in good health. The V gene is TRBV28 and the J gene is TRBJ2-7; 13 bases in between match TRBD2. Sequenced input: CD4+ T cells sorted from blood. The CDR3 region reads CASSFPLAGGPYSYEQYF. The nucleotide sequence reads TGTGCCAGCAGTTTCCCACTAGCGGGAGGGCCTTACTCCTACGAGCAGTACTTC.